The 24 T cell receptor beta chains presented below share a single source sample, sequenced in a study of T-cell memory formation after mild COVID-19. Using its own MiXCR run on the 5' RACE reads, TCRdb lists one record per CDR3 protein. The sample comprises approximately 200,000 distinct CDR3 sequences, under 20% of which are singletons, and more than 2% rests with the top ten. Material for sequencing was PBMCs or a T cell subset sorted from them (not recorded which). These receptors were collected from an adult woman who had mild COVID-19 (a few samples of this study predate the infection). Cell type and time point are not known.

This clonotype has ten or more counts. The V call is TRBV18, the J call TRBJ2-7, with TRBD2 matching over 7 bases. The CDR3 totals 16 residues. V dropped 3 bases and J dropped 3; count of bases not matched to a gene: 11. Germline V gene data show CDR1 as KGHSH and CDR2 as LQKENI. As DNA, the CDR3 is TGTGCCAGCTCACCCACGACGACTAGCAGATACTACGAGCAGTACTTC. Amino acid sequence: CASSPTTTSRYYEQYF.

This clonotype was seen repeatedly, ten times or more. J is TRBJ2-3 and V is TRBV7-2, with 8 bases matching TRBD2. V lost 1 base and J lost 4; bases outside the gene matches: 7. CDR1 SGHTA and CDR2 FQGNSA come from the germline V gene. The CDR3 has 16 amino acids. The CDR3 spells CASSLVSGGPPDTQYF. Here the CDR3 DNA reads TGTGCCAGCAGCTTAGTGTCGGGAGGGCCCCCAGATACGCAGTATTTT.

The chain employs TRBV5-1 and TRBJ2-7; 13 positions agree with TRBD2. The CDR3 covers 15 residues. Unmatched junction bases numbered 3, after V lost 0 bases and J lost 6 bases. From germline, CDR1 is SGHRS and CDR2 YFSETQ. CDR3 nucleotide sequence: TGCGCCAGCAGCTTGGAGGGACTAGCGGGATCCGAGCAGTACTTC. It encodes CASSLEGLAGSEQYF.

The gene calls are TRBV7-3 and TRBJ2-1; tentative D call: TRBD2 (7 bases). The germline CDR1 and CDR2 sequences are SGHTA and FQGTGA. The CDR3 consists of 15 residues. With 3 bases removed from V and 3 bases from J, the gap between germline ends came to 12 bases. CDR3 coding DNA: TGTGCCAGCAGCTTTGGGGGGGGCCGCTACAATGAGCAGTTCTTC. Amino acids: CASSFGGGRYNEQFF.

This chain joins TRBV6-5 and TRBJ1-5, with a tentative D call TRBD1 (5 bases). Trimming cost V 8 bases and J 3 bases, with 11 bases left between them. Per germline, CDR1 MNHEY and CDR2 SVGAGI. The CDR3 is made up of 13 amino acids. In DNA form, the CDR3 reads TGTGCCAGCGGGGGAAGGAACAATCAGCCCCAGCATTTT. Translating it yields CASGGRNNQPQHF.

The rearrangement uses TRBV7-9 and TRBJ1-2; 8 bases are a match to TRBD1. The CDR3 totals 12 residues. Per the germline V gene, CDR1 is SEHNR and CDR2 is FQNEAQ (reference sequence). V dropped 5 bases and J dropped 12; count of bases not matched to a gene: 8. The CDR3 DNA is TGTGCCAGCAGCCTATTGGGACAGGCAGACACCTTC. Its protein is CASSLLGQADTF. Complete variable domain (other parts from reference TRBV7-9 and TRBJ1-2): DTGVSQNPRHKITKRGQNVTFRCDPISEHNRLYWYRQTLGQGPEFLTYFQNEAQLEKSRLLSDRFSAERPKGSFSTLEIQRTEQGDSAMYLCASSLLGQADTFGSGTRLTVV.

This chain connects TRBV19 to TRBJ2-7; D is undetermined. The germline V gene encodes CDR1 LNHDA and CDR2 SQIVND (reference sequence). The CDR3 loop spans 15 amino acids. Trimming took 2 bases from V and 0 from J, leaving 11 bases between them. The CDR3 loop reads CASSIKGISSYEQYF. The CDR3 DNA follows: TGTGCCAGTAGTATAAAGGGAATAAGCTCCTACGAGCAGTACTTC.

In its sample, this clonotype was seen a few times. As DNA, the CDR3 is TGCAGTGCTAGTCGTACTAATCAGCCCCAGCATTTT. It codes for CSASRTNQPQHF. The chain uses TRBV20-1 and TRBJ1-5; no firm D call. The germline gives CDR1 DFQATT, CDR2 SNEGSKA (reference sequence). Trimming left V 3 bases short and J 4 bases short, with 7 bases between. The CDR3 has 12 amino acids.

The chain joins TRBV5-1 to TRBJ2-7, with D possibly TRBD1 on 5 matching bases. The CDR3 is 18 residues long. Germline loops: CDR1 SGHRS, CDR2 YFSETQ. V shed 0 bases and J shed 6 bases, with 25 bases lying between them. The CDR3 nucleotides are TGCGCCAGCAGCTTGGCCACCTTCGCAGGGCCGTATCCTTCCGAGCAGTACTTC. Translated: CASSLATFAGPYPSEQYF.

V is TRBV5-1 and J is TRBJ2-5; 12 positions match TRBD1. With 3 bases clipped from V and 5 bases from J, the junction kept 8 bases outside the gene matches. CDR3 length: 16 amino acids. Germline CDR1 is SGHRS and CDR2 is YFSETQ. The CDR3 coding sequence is TGCGCCAGCAGCTCCGGGACAGGGGGCCTGGAGGAGACCCAGTACTTC. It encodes CASSSGTGGLEETQYF.

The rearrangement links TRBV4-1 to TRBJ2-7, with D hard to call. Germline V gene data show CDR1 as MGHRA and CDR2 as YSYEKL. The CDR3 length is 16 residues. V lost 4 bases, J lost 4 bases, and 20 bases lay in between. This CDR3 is CASSRAGADLRYEQYF. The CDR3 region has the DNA TGCGCCAGCAGCCGAGCAGGAGCCGACCTCCGTTACGAGCAGTACTTC.

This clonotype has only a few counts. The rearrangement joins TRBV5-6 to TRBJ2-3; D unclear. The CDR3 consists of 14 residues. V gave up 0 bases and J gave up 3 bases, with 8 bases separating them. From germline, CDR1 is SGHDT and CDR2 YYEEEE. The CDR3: CASSLAVGTDTQYF. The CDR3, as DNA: TGTGCCAGCAGCTTGGCGGTAGGTACAGATACGCAGTATTTT.

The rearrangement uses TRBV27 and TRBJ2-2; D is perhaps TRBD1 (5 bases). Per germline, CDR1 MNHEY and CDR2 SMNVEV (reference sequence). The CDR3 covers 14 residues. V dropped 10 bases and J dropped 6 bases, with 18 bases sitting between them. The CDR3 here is CATGQGSNAGELFF. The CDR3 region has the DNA TGTGCCACCGGGCAGGGATCTAACGCCGGGGAGCTGTTTTTT.

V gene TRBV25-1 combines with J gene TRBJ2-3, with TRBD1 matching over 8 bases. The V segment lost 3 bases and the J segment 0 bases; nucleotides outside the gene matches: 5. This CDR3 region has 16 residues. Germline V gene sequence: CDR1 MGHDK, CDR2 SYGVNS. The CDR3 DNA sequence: TGTGCCAGCAGTGAGCCAGGGGGCGCTAGCACAGATACGCAGTATTTT. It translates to CASSEPGGASTDTQYF.

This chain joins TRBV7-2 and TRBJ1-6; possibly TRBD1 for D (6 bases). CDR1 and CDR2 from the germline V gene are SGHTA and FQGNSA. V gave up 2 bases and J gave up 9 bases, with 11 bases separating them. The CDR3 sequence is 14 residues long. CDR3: CASSLNRVGSPLHF. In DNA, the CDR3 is TGTGCCAGCAGCTTAAACAGGGTCGGTTCACCCCTCCACTTT.

The CDR3: CASKGTIPFYNEQFF. The CDR3 region has the DNA TGTGCCAGCAAGGGGACAATCCCCTTCTACAATGAGCAGTTCTTC. The chain is built from TRBV12-3 or TRBV12-4 and TRBJ2-1, with D perhaps matching TRBD1 (6 bases). V was shortened by 7 bases and J by 3 bases, with 16 bases between the two germline ends. The CDR3 loop spans 15 amino acids.

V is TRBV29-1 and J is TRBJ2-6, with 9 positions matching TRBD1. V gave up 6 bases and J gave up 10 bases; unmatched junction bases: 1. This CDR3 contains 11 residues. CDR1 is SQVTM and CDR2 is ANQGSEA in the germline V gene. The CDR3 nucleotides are TGCAGCGTAGGGACAGGGAACGTCCTGACTTTC. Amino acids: CSVGTGNVLTF.

DNA of the CDR3: TGTGCCAGCAGTACCGACAGGGCTTCTGGAAACACCATATATTTT. The encoded protein is CASSTDRASGNTIYF. The chain is built from TRBV7-9 and TRBJ1-3; the match to TRBD1 covers 7 bases. The germline gives CDR1 SEHNR, CDR2 FQNEAQ (reference sequence). The CDR3 is made up of 15 amino acids. V dropped 6 bases and J dropped 1; count of bases not matched to a gene: 6.

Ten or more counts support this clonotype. This CDR3 is CASSLTGGKYEQYF. The CDR3 coding sequence is TGCGCCAGCAGCTTGACCGGGGGGAAATACGAGCAGTACTTC. The genes are TRBV5-1 and TRBJ2-7, with 7 bases lining up with TRBD2. Trimming took 1 base from V and 4 from J; bases not matched to a gene: 5. The germline V gene has CDR1 SGHRS and CDR2 YFSETQ. This CDR3 is 14 amino acids long.

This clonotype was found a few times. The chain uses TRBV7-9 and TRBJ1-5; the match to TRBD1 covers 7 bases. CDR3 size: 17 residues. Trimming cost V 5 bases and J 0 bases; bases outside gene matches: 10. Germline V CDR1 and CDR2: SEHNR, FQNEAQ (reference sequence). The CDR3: CASSGGDSYFSNQPQHF. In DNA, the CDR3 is TGTGCCAGCAGCGGGGGGGACAGCTACTTTAGCAATCAGCCCCAGCATTTT.

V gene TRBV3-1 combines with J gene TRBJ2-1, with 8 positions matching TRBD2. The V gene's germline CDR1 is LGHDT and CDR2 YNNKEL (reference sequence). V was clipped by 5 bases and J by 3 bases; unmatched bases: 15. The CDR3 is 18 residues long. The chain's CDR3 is CASSFRPPSGGFYNEQFF. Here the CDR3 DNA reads TGTGCCAGCAGCTTTCGTCCCCCCAGCGGGGGTTTCTACAATGAGCAGTTCTTC.

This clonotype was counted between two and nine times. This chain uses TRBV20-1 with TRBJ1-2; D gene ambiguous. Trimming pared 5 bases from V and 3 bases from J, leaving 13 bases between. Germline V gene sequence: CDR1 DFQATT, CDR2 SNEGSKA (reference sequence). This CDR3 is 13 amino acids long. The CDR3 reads CSARRRPDYGYTF. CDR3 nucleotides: TGCAGTGCTCGACGACGACCAGACTATGGCTACACCTTC.

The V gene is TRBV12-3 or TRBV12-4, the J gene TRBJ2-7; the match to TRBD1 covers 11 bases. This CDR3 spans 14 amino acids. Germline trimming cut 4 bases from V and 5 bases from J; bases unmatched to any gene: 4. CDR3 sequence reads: CASSSQGQGDEQYF. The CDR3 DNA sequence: TGTGCCAGCAGTTCACAGGGACAGGGGGACGAGCAGTACTTC.

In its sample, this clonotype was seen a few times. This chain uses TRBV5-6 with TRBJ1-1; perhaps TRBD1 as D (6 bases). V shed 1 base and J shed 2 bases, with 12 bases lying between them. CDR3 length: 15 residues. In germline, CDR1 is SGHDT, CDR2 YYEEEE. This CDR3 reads CASSLSVQGNTEAFF. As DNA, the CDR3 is TGTGCCAGCAGCTTGTCCGTACAGGGAAACACTGAAGCTTTCTTT. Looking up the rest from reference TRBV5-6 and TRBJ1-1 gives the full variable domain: DAGVTQSPTHLIKTRGQQVTLRCSPKSGHDTVSWYQQALGQGPQFIFQYYEEEERQRGNFPDRFSGHQFPNYSSELNVNALLLGDSALYLCASSLSVQGNTEAFFGQGTRLTVV.